This entry describes one TCR beta chain. The antigen is undetermined. Trimming at V came to 1 base and at J to 6 bases, leaving 7 bases not matched to a gene. This CDR3 is built from 16 residues. The germline gives CDR1 SGHAT, CDR2 FQNNGV. The sample comes from a study of cytomegalovirus exposure and HLA in healthy donors. Sequenced by immunoSEQ multiplex PCR; TCRdb stores in-frame clones only, minus some. The table lists 200,000 or so clones, about 93% of them singletons. General study points: TCR beta chains numbering under 200 were designated cytomegalovirus-associated. In vitro work confirmed that three CMV-associated chains recognize CMV antigens. TCR sequences were mostly rare, though some public TCRs occurred in many donors. Accounts indicate the classifier identified cytomegalovirus status with strong specificity and sensitivity.

This receptor was obtained from a woman aged 18 to 35 in good health and CMV-seronegative. Sample: PBMCs. The chain is built from TRBV11-2 and TRBJ2-7; 12 bases are shared with TRBD1. Here the CDR3 reads CASSLAKVGQGAEQYF. In nucleotides, the CDR3 is TGTGCCAGCAGCTTAGCGAAAGTGGGACAGGGGGCCGAGCAGTACTTC.